The 24 T cell receptor beta chains presented below share a single source sample, sequenced in a study of T cell changes during pregnancy in multiple sclerosis. The method was immunoSEQ multiplex PCR; TCRdb's version includes in-frame clones alone and lacks a portion of them. The sample carries over 65,000 clones, about nine tenths recorded once. This specimen was peripheral blood, taken in the first trimester of pregnancy. The receptors derive from a female donor with multiple sclerosis, enrolled in a pregnancy study.

The chain couples TRBV27 to TRBJ1-4; the match to TRBD1 covers 7 bases. Germline V lookup: CDR1 MNHEY, CDR2 SMNVEV (reference sequence). This CDR3 contains 15 residues. V lost 4 bases and J lost 8; bases outside the gene matches: 10. CDR3: CASSYLGLRGEKLFF. CDR3 nucleotides: TGTGCCAGCAGTTACCTGGGACTCAGGGGGGAAAAACTGTTTTTT.

The genes are TRBV30 and TRBJ2-4; 8 nucleotides agree with TRBD2. This CDR3 spans 12 amino acids. The junction had 3 bases not matched to a gene; V was cut back by 3 bases and J by 8 bases. Germline CDR1 reads GTSNPN; CDR2 reads SVGIG (reference sequence). Here the CDR3 reads CAWSGGGHIQYF. The CDR3 DNA sequence: TGTGCCTGGAGCGGGGGGGGGCACATTCAGTACTTC.

The V and J genes are TRBV7-2 and TRBJ1-5; no clear D. The CDR3 loop spans 15 amino acids. Trimming took 0 bases from V and 3 from J, leaving 9 bases between them. Germline loops: CDR1 SGHTA, CDR2 FQGNSA. The CDR3 DNA sequence: TGTGCCAGCAGCTTAGCGGCAGGCTACAATCAGCCCCAGCATTTT. This translates into CASSLAAGYNQPQHF. The full variable domain, in which reference TRBV7-2 and TRBJ1-5 provide the parts outside the CDR3, is GAGVSQSPSNKVTEKGKDVELRCDPISGHTALYWYRQSLGQGLEFLIYFQGNSAPDKSGLPSDRFSAERTGGSVSTLTIQRTQQEDSAVYLCASSLAAGYNQPQHFGDGTRLSIL.

The chain links TRBV9 to TRBJ2-1, with D possibly matching TRBD2 (6 bases). Trimming left V 4 bases short and J 2 bases short, with 13 bases between. Germline CDR1 is SGDLS and CDR2 is YYNGEE. There are 15 residues in the CDR3. CDR3 protein: CASSPTGVTYNEQFF. In DNA, the CDR3 is TGTGCCAGCAGCCCCACGGGGGTCACCTACAATGAGCAGTTCTTC. The whole variable domain, remainder taken from reference TRBV9 and TRBJ2-1, is DSGVTQTPKHLITATGQRVTLRCSPRSGDLSVYWYQQSLDQGLQFLIQYYNGEERAKGNILERFSAQQFPDLHSELNLSSLELGDSALYFCASSPTGVTYNEQFFGPGTRLTVL.

The chain employs TRBV30 and TRBJ1-1, with a tentative D call TRBD1 (6 bases). This CDR3 comprises 14 residues. Germline-derived CDR1 and CDR2 are GTSNPN and SVGIG (reference sequence). Trimming took off 4 bases at V and 1 base at J, with 13 bases between the two ends. The CDR3 reads CAWNPGTKNTEAFF. Written as DNA, the CDR3 is TGTGCCTGGAATCCCGGGACAAAGAACACTGAAGCTTTCTTT.

The J gene is TRBJ2-2, the V gene TRBV2; possible D gene TRBD1, 5 bases. The germline V gene encodes CDR1 SNHLY and CDR2 FYNNEI. CDR3 size: 14 residues. The V gene lost 4 bases and the J gene lost 5 bases, with 11 bases spanning the gap. CDR3 in amino acids: CASSVSGKTGELFF. The CDR3 nucleotides are TGTGCCAGCAGTGTATCAGGGAAAACCGGGGAGCTGTTTTTT.

The J gene is TRBJ2-5, the V gene TRBV4-1; no definite D call. Germline loops: CDR1 MGHRA, CDR2 YSYEKL. Trimming took 1 base from V and 5 from J, leaving 8 bases between them. This CDR3 is built from 13 residues. CDR3 DNA sequence: TGCGCCAGCAGCCAAGTTGTATCGGAGACCCAGTACTTC. Amino acids: CASSQVVSETQYF.

J is TRBJ2-7 and V is TRBV30; perhaps TRBD2 as D (6 bases). The CDR3 totals 14 residues. Per the germline V gene, CDR1 is GTSNPN and CDR2 is SVGIG (reference sequence). V shed 0 bases and J shed 4 bases, with 13 bases lying between them. In DNA, the CDR3 is TGTGCCTGGAGTGTTCGGGGGTACTCGTACGAGCAGTACTTC. Translated: CAWSVRGYSYEQYF.

The V and J genes are TRBV6-5 and TRBJ1-1; D might be TRBD1 (5 bases). Germline lookup yields CDR1 MNHEY and CDR2 SVGAGI. CDR3 length: 14 amino acids. V was cut by 2 bases and J by 1 base, with 8 bases left in between. Here the CDR3 DNA reads TGTGCCAGCAGTTACGGGAGGGGGAACACTGAAGCTTTCTTT. Its translation is CASSYGRGNTEAFF.

This clone appeared once. This chain's CDR3 is CASSPDDRGHREQYF. CDR3 bases: TGCGCCAGCAGCCCGGATGACAGGGGGCATCGGGAGCAGTACTTC. This chain connects TRBV5-1 to TRBJ2-7; 10 positions agree with TRBD1. The CDR3 spans 15 residues. V was clipped by 4 bases and J by 7 bases; unmatched bases: 11. CDR1 is SGHRS, CDR2 YFSETQ, per germline.

This chain joins TRBV6-5 and TRBJ1-3; no clear D. Trimming left V 4 bases short and J 0 bases short, with 13 bases between. The CDR3 runs 16 residues. CDR1 and CDR2 from the germline V gene are MNHEY and SVGAGI. CDR3 in amino acids: CASSLEGGLSGNTIYF. CDR3 bases: TGTGCCAGCAGTTTGGAGGGAGGGCTCTCTGGAAACACCATATATTTT.

The rearrangement uses TRBV7-8 and TRBJ2-7; 13 bases are a match to TRBD2. The CDR3 has 17 amino acids. Germline CDR1 and CDR2: SGHVS and FQNEAQ. V lost 4 bases, J lost 0 bases, and 6 bases stayed unmatched. CDR3 sequence: CASSYGLAGVISYEQYF. For the CDR3, the DNA is TGTGCCAGCAGCTACGGACTAGCGGGAGTTATCTCCTACGAGCAGTACTTC.

The chain recombines TRBV2 with TRBJ1-2; 8 nucleotides line up with TRBD1. Per the germline V gene, CDR1 is SNHLY and CDR2 is FYNNEI. The CDR3 runs 13 residues. V trimming: 7 bases; J trimming: 8 bases; junction bases outside the gene matches: 9. The CDR3 DNA is TGTGCCAGCACCGACAGGGGTATTTGGGGCTACACCTTC. Its translation is CASTDRGIWGYTF. Full variable domain (remainder filled in from reference TRBV2 and TRBJ1-2): EPEVTQTPSHQVTQMGQEVILRCVPISNHLYFYWYRQILGQKVEFLVSFYNNEISEKSEIFDDQFSVERPDGSNFTLKIRSTKLEDSAMYFCASTDRGIWGYTFGSGTRLTVV.

The chain combines TRBV28 with TRBJ2-7, with no clear D. V was pared by 4 bases and J by 1 base, with 8 bases between. Germline CDR1 reads MDHEN; CDR2 reads SYDVKM. The length of the CDR3 is 13 residues. CDR3 amino acids: CASSSEISYEQYF. The CDR3, as DNA: TGTGCCAGCAGTTCTGAGATTTCCTACGAGCAGTACTTC.

This chain connects TRBV11-2 to TRBJ1-1, with TRBD1 as a possible D gene (5 bases). Germline V gene lookup returns CDR1 SGHAT and CDR2 FQNNGV. V lost 2 bases to trimming and J lost 0 bases, with 10 bases between them. The CDR3 consists of 15 residues. CDR3 DNA sequence: TGTGCCAGCAGCTTAAGCACAGGCCTGAACACTGAAGCTTTCTTT. Amino acids: CASSLSTGLNTEAFF.

This chain connects TRBV14 to TRBJ1-4; maybe TRBD1 (6 bases). This CDR3 has 13 amino acids. The V gene lost 9 bases and the J gene lost 1 base, with 9 bases spanning the gap. CDR1 and CDR2 (germline): SGHDN, FVKESK. The CDR3 bases are TGTGCCAGTACCAGGGGAACTAATGAAAAACTGTTTTTT. Amino acid sequence: CASTRGTNEKLFF.

The chain is built from TRBV6-6 and TRBJ1-6, with TRBD1 matching over 10 bases. Germline V gene sequence: CDR1 MNHNY, CDR2 SVGAGI (reference sequence). V was clipped by 6 bases and J by 12 bases; unmatched bases: 8. The CDR3 is made up of 14 amino acids. The CDR3 nucleotides are TGTGCCAGCAGCGACAGGGGGCTTTCTAGACCCCTCCACTTT. This gives the protein CASSDRGLSRPLHF.

The chain employs TRBV11-2 and TRBJ2-1; no reliable D call. CDR3 length: 15 residues. The ends were cut back, 1 base at V and 0 bases at J, with 7 bases in the middle. Germline CDR1 is SGHAT and CDR2 is FQNNGV. CDR3 residues: CASSLGDSSYNEQFF. The CDR3 nucleotides are TGTGCCAGCAGCTTAGGCGACTCCTCCTACAATGAGCAGTTCTTC. Full variable domain (outside the CDR3, taken from reference TRBV11-2 and TRBJ2-1): EAGVAQSPRYKIIEKRQSVAFWCNPISGHATLYWYQQILGQGPKLLIQFQNNGVVDDSQLPKDRFSAERLKGVDSTLKIQPAKLEDSAVYLCASSLGDSSYNEQFFGPGTRLTVL.

V and J are TRBV5-7 and TRBJ2-1; D ambiguous. TRBV5-7 is recorded as an ORF, its role being uncertain. This CDR3 has 15 residues. V was shortened by 5 bases and J by 9 bases, with 21 bases between the two germline ends. The CDR3 loop reads CASRSYRHLSGEQFF. The CDR3 DNA is TGTGCCAGCAGGTCGTATAGGCATTTATCGGGTGAGCAGTTCTTC.

The V and J genes are TRBV18 and TRBJ2-5; 8 nucleotides align to TRBD1. CDR3 size: 16 residues. Germline V gene sequence: CDR1 KGHSH, CDR2 LQKENI. The V gene end was trimmed by 1 base and the J gene end by 4 bases; junction bases not matched to a gene: 8. CDR3 nucleotides: TGTGCCAGCTCACCACGGCTACAGGGGGTTTCAGAGACCCAGTACTTC. It encodes CASSPRLQGVSETQYF. The variable domain in full, with the rest retrieved from reference TRBV18 and TRBJ2-5, is NAGVMQNPRHLVRRRGQEARLRCSPMKGHSHVYWYRQLPEEGLKFMVYLQKENIIDESGMPKERFSAEFPKEGPSILRIQQVVRGDSAAYFCASSPRLQGVSETQYFGPGTRLLVL.

J is TRBJ2-1 and V is TRBV30, with D possibly matching TRBD2 (6 bases). This CDR3 spans 15 amino acids. From germline, CDR1 is GTSNPN and CDR2 SVGIG (reference sequence). The V and J ends lost 2 bases and 5 bases respectively, with 16 bases between them. CDR3 residues: CAWSIRTIKNNEQFF. CDR3 nucleotides: TGTGCCTGGAGTATTAGGACTATCAAAAACAATGAGCAGTTCTTC. Using reference TRBV30 and TRBJ2-1 for the parts outside the CDR3, the full variable domain is SQTIHQWPATLVQPVGSPLSLECTVEGTSNPNLYWYRQAAGRGLQLLFYSVGIGQISSEVPQNLSASRPQDRQFILSSKKLLLSDSGFYLCAWSIRTIKNNEQFFGPGTRLTVL.

V is TRBV28 and J is TRBJ2-7; 12 nucleotides match TRBD2. The CDR3 length is 15 residues. V trimming: 6 bases; J trimming: 12 bases; junction bases outside the gene matches: 15. Germline assignment: CDR1 MDHEN and CDR2 SYDVKM. The CDR3 region has the DNA TGTGCCAGCAGCCCCCCAATAAGGACTAGCGGGATGGTGTACTTC. Translated: CASSPPIRTSGMVYF. Looking up the rest from reference TRBV28 and TRBJ2-7 gives the full variable domain: DVKVTQSSRYLVKRTGEKVFLECVQDMDHENMFWYRQDPGLGLRLIYFSYDVKMKEKGDIPEGYSVSREKKERFSLILESASTNQTSMYLCASSPPIRTSGMVYFGPGTRLTVT.

This clone was detected only a few times. The chain employs TRBV6-1 and TRBJ1-1; D unclear. This CDR3 contains 13 residues. Germline V gives CDR1 MNHNS, CDR2 SASEGT. The ends were cut back, 1 base at V and 5 bases at J, with 8 bases in the middle. CDR3 sequence reads: CASSEGERTEAFF. For the CDR3, the DNA is TGTGCCAGCAGTGAAGGAGAACGGACTGAAGCTTTCTTT.

V gene TRBV5-6 combines with J gene TRBJ2-5; 15 nucleotides match TRBD2. Germline V lookup: CDR1 SGHDT, CDR2 YYEEEE. The CDR3 is made up of 17 amino acids. V dropped 3 bases and J dropped 1; count of bases not matched to a gene: 4. CDR3 DNA: TGTGCCAGCAGCTACAGGACTAGCGGGAGGGTCCAAGAGACCCAGTACTTC. This codes for CASSYRTSGRVQETQYF.